This T cell receptor (beta chain) comes out of a study of shared clonotypes between healthy human individuals. Naive CD8 cells lacked CD45RO and underwent positive selection for CCR7, leaving out terminally differentiated effector memory CD45RA+ cells. The method was immunoSEQ multiplex PCR; TCRdb's version includes in-frame clones alone and lacks a portion of them. This repertoire shows hundreds of thousands of clones, roughly 96% found once; its top ten account for 0.11%. Trimming cost V 3 bases and J 4 bases; bases outside gene matches: 11. Germline loops: CDR1 LNHNV, CDR2 YYDKDF (reference sequence). This CDR3 is 16 amino acids long.

This chain links TRBV15 with TRBJ2-7; 8 nucleotides line up with TRBD2. This receptor was taken from a woman aged 25 to 39 in good health. Sequencing input: naive CD8+ T cells sorted from blood. CDR3 sequence: CATSRGREGHFYEQYF. CDR3 in DNA: TGTGCCACCAGCAGGGGACGGGAGGGCCATTTTTACGAGCAGTACTTC.